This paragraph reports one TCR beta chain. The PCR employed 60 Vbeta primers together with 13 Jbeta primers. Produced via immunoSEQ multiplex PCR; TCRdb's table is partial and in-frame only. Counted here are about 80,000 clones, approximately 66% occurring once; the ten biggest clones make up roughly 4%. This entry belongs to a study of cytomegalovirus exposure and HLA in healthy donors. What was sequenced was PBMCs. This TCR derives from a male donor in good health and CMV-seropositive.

CDR3 in amino acids: CASSRVRGLINTEAFF. In nucleotides, the CDR3 is TGTGCCAGCAGTCGAGTGAGGGGGCTAATTAACACTGAAGCTTTCTTT. V usage is TRBV28 and J usage is TRBJ1-1; 7 bases line up with TRBD1. J was trimmed by 2 bases and V by 5 bases; bases with no gene match: 11. The CDR3 sequence is 16 residues long. Germline CDR1 reads MDHEN; CDR2 reads SYDVKM.